Below are 3 T cell receptor beta chains sequenced from a single sample in a study of OX40 agonist ivuxolimab in advanced cancers. Clones were read by immunoSEQ multiplex PCR, and TCRdb kept only the in-frame ones, dropping some. The sample lists under 80,000 clones, roughly 91% occurring once. Sequencing was performed on CD4+ or CD8+ T cells sorted from blood, taken in a trial of the OX40 agonist ivuxolimab. The source is an adult with an advanced solid tumor such as melanoma, head and neck, liver or kidney cancer.

The V call is TRBV15, the J call TRBJ2-3; a weak D match, TRBD1 (5 bases). The CDR3 length is 14 residues. V gave up 0 bases and J gave up 5 bases, with 9 bases separating them. Germline V gene data show CDR1 as LNHNV and CDR2 as YYDKDF (reference sequence). This CDR3 reads CATSRDLTVDTQYF. CDR3 DNA: TGTGCCACCAGCAGAGATTTGACAGTAGATACGCAGTATTTT.

This sequence joins TRBV9 and TRBJ1-5; D gene uncertain. V shed 0 bases and J shed 4 bases, with 14 bases lying between them. CDR1 is SGDLS, CDR2 YYNGEE, per germline. This CDR3 spans 16 amino acids. CDR3 sequence (DNA): TGTGCCAGCAGCGTAGTCGGACCTCGGTGGAATCAGCCCCAGCATTTT. It translates to CASSVVGPRWNQPQHF.

The rearrangement links TRBV5-1 to TRBJ2-3; the match to TRBD2 covers 7 bases. Germline loops: CDR1 SGHRS, CDR2 YFSETQ. Trimming cost V 2 bases and J 0 bases; bases outside gene matches: 3. CDR3 length: 15 residues. The CDR3 DNA reads TGCGCCAGCAGCTTCTCTAGCGGTAGCACAGATACGCAGTATTTT. Its translation is CASSFSSGSTDTQYF.